The 30 T cell receptor beta chains below come from one sample, sequenced in a study of blood T cell repertoires in COVID-19. Sequenced by immunoSEQ multiplex PCR; TCRdb stores in-frame clones only, minus some. The data show 150,000 to 200,000 clones, with 84% seen just once and approximately 3% held by the top ten. Sequencing used PBMCs or T cells enriched from blood (not recorded which). All receptors come from a woman aged 25 to 39 who had been exposed to COVID-19.

The CDR3, as DNA: TGTGCCAGCAGTGAAAGAGCGGGGGGGGATACGCAGTATTTT. Translated: CASSERAGGDTQYF. V usage is TRBV2 and J usage is TRBJ2-3; TRBD2 agrees at 10 bases. CDR3 length: 14 residues. The junction had 2 bases not matched to a gene; V was cut back by 2 bases and J by 6 bases. Per the germline V gene, CDR1 is SNHLY and CDR2 is FYNNEI.

The V call is TRBV11-2, the J call TRBJ1-3; the D is unclear. CDR3 size: 16 residues. V was clipped by 2 bases and J by 0 bases, with 11 bases between them. Germline CDR1 and CDR2: SGHAT and FQNNGV. This chain's CDR3 is CASSLLGTRSGNTIYF. Written as DNA, the CDR3 is TGTGCCAGCAGCTTATTGGGCACTCGCTCTGGAAACACCATATATTTT.

This clone appeared a few times. V usage is TRBV9 and J usage is TRBJ2-7; D gene unclear. The CDR3 spans 15 residues. Germline CDR1 and CDR2: SGDLS and YYNGEE. Trimming took 1 base from V and 7 from J, leaving 18 bases between them. In DNA, the CDR3 is TGTGCCAGCAGCGTAAACCCGGGTCTGGTGAGTGAGCAGTACTTC. Amino acids: CASSVNPGLVSEQYF.

This clone occurred a few times. The chain links TRBV27 to TRBJ2-7, with TRBD1 identical over 12 bases. Germline loops: CDR1 MNHEY, CDR2 SMNVEV (reference sequence). The CDR3 runs 16 residues. The ends lost 5 bases at V and 7 bases at J; junction bases unmatched: 12. CDR3 sequence reads: CASSKPSGQGAREQYF. Here the CDR3 DNA reads TGTGCCAGCAGTAAACCCTCGGGACAGGGGGCTCGGGAGCAGTACTTC.

The chain links TRBV25-1 to TRBJ2-7; 7 positions agree with TRBD1. Per germline, CDR1 MGHDK and CDR2 SYGVNS. CDR3 size: 14 residues. Germline trimming cut 6 bases from V and 2 bases from J; bases unmatched to any gene: 7. CDR3 coding DNA: TGTGCCAGCAGAGGGGACAGCAAACCCTACGAGCAGTACTTC. Its translation is CASRGDSKPYEQYF.

The chain uses TRBV2 and TRBJ2-7, with D perhaps TRBD2 (6 bases). CDR1 and CDR2 (germline): SNHLY, FYNNEI. The CDR3 is 14 residues long. V was cut by 8 bases and J by 0 bases, with 14 bases left in between. CDR3: CASVLEGSSYEQYF. The DNA for the CDR3 is TGTGCCAGCGTTTTGGAGGGAAGCTCCTACGAGCAGTACTTC.

This chain links TRBV18 with TRBJ2-4; 7 positions agree with TRBD2. The length of the CDR3 is 15 residues. Germline V gene lookup returns CDR1 KGHSH and CDR2 LQKENI. With 6 bases clipped from V and 3 bases from J, the junction kept 8 bases outside the gene matches. The CDR3 loop is CASSRAGTGKNIQYF. The CDR3 bases are TGTGCCAGCTCCCGAGCGGGGACCGGCAAAAACATTCAGTACTTC. Drawing the rest from reference TRBV18 and TRBJ2-4, the complete variable domain is NAGVMQNPRHLVRRRGQEARLRCSPMKGHSHVYWYRQLPEEGLKFMVYLQKENIIDESGMPKERFSAEFPKEGPSILRIQQVVRGDSAAYFCASSRAGTGKNIQYFGAGTRLSVL.

The chain joins TRBV24-1 to TRBJ2-5; 12 nucleotides agree with TRBD1. This CDR3 is built from 16 residues. CDR1 is KGHDR, CDR2 SFDVKD, per germline. V lost 4 bases, J lost 5 bases, and 7 bases stayed unmatched. As DNA, the CDR3 is TGTGCCACCAGTGACCACGGGACAGGGGGCTTGGAGACCCAGTACTTC. Residues: CATSDHGTGGLETQYF.

The V call is TRBV29-1, the J call TRBJ2-7, with D possibly matching TRBD1 (5 bases). This CDR3 contains 12 residues. The germline V and J ends were trimmed by 4 bases and 2 bases, with 9 bases remaining between them. Germline V gives CDR1 SQVTM, CDR2 ANQGSEA. The chain's CDR3 is CSVGAGTYEQYF. The CDR3 DNA follows: TGCAGCGTTGGCGCAGGGACCTACGAGCAGTACTTC.

The V and J genes are TRBV12-3 or TRBV12-4 and TRBJ2-7, with a possible D match to TRBD2 (5 bases). The CDR3 consists of 12 residues. V lost 2 bases, J lost 5 bases, and 7 bases lay in between. The CDR3 DNA is TGTGCCAGCAGTTTACTCGGGGACGAGCAGTACTTC. Amino acids: CASSLLGDEQYF.

The chain carries TRBV5-1 and TRBJ2-3; 9 positions agree with TRBD1. The V gene end was trimmed by 4 bases and the J gene end by 3 bases; junction bases not matched to a gene: 3. The CDR3 loop spans 14 amino acids. Germline CDR1 SGHRS, CDR2 YFSETQ. CDR3 DNA sequence: TGCGCCAGCAGCCAGGACAGGGGAACAGATACGCAGTATTTT. Translating it yields CASSQDRGTDTQYF.

This chain uses TRBV19 with TRBJ2-7, with 14 bases that match TRBD2. Germline CDR1 is LNHDA and CDR2 is SQIVND (reference sequence). Germline trimming cut 5 bases from V and 5 bases from J; bases unmatched to any gene: 5. This CDR3 spans 15 amino acids. The CDR3 region is CASSPGLAGGHEQYF. CDR3 bases: TGTGCCAGTAGTCCTGGACTAGCGGGGGGACACGAGCAGTACTTC.

This clone was seen a handful of times. V usage is TRBV18 and J usage is TRBJ1-1, with unresolved D. V lost 4 bases and J 11 bases, leaving 11 bases between the germline ends. The CDR3 contains 11 residues. Germline CDR1 reads KGHSH; CDR2 reads LQKENI. The CDR3 sequence is CASSQQRWAFF. The CDR3 DNA follows: TGTGCCAGCTCACAACAGCGGTGGGCTTTCTTT.

The gene calls are TRBV19 and TRBJ2-4, with D possibly being TRBD1 (5 bases). This CDR3 contains 15 residues. Germline V CDR1 and CDR2: LNHDA, SQIVND (reference sequence). Trimming left V 1 base short and J 0 bases short, with 7 bases between. The DNA of the CDR3 is TGTGCCAGTAGTATAGCGCAGGGAGCCAAAAACATTCAGTACTTC. Protein sequence: CASSIAQGAKNIQYF. The full variable domain, with the rest looked up from reference TRBV19 and TRBJ2-4, is DGGITQSPKYLFRKEGQNVTLSCEQNLNHDAMYWYRQDPGQGLRLIYYSQIVNDFQKGDIAEGYSVSREKKESFPLTVTSAQKNPTAFYLCASSIAQGAKNIQYFGAGTRLSVL.

The gene calls are TRBV12-5 and TRBJ1-2; possibly TRBD1 for D (6 bases). Per germline, CDR1 LGHNT and CDR2 FRNRAP. The CDR3 runs to 13 residues. The V end was cut by 5 bases, the J end by 4 bases, with 11 bases between. Here the CDR3 DNA reads TGTGCTAGTGGTGACGGGGGGCCCTATGGCTACACCTTC. Its translation: CASGDGGPYGYTF. Full variable domain (outside the CDR3, taken from reference TRBV12-5 and TRBJ1-2): DARVTQTPRHKVTEMGQEVTMRCQPILGHNTVFWYRQTMMQGLELLAYFRNRAPLDDSGMPKDRFSAEMPDATLATLKIQPSEPRDSAVYFCASGDGGPYGYTFGSGTRLTVV.

The rearrangement uses TRBV5-6 and TRBJ1-1; no clear D. The V end was cut by 3 bases, the J end by 6 bases, with 12 bases between. CDR1 and CDR2 (germline): SGHDT, YYEEEE. The CDR3 has 13 amino acids. The CDR3 sequence: CASSYEGPPEAFF. As DNA, the CDR3 is TGTGCCAGCAGCTATGAGGGCCCCCCTGAAGCTTTCTTT.

The rearrangement links TRBV6-1 to TRBJ1-5, with TRBD1 as a possible D gene (5 bases). Trimming removed 2 bases from V and 2 bases from J, with 13 bases in between. CDR3 length equals 16 residues. The germline V gene encodes CDR1 MNHNS and CDR2 SASEGT. CDR3 in amino acids: CASSEFVGGGNQPQHF. For the CDR3, the DNA is TGTGCCAGCAGTGAATTTGTAGGAGGGGGCAATCAGCCCCAGCATTTT.

The chain recombines TRBV19 with TRBJ2-5; 8 positions match TRBD2. The germline gives CDR1 LNHDA, CDR2 SQIVND (reference sequence). The CDR3 consists of 15 residues. V was pared by 1 base and J by 1 base, with 2 bases of the junction left unmatched. In DNA, the CDR3 is TGTGCCAGTAGTATAGCGGGGGGGGTCCAAGAGACCCAGTACTTC. As protein: CASSIAGGVQETQYF.

This clone was detected only a few times. The chain combines TRBV4-1 with TRBJ1-1; tentatively, D is TRBD1 (6 bases). Germline V gene sequence: CDR1 MGHRA, CDR2 YSYEKL. CDR3 length: 16 residues. The germline V and J ends were trimmed by 0 bases and 1 base, with 12 bases remaining between them. CDR3 nucleotides: TGCGCCAGCAGCCAAGAACCAGGGGTGAAGAACACTGAAGCTTTCTTT. It is translated as CASSQEPGVKNTEAFF.

This clone was counted a few times. The rearrangement uses TRBV2 and TRBJ1-2; TRBD1 matches 8 bases. This CDR3 contains 14 residues. Germline V CDR1 and CDR2: SNHLY, FYNNEI. V lost 7 bases to trimming and J lost 2 bases; unmatched junction nucleotides: 6. The DNA for the CDR3 is TGTGCCAGCACTATTGGACAGGGAAACTATGGCTACACCTTC. It codes for CASTIGQGNYGYTF.

This clone was observed a handful of times. The gene calls are TRBV15 and TRBJ2-6; D is unclear. Germline CDR1 reads LNHNV; CDR2 reads YYDKDF (reference sequence). Deletions cut 1 base from V and 2 bases from J, with 12 bases between. CDR3 size: 17 residues. The CDR3 DNA sequence: TGTGCCACCAGCAGAGTACCGTCTTCGGCTGGGGCCAACGTCCTGACTTTC. Its translation: CATSRVPSSAGANVLTF.

J is TRBJ2-5 and V is TRBV6-2 or TRBV6-3; D is unresolved. Looked up from germline, CDR1 is MNHEY and CDR2 is SVGEGT. The CDR3 runs 14 residues. V lost 2 bases, J lost 4 bases, and 11 bases lay in between. CDR3 DNA sequence: TGTGCCAGCAGTTACCCTCCCCGAGGAGAGACCCAGTACTTC. Its protein product is CASSYPPRGETQYF.

The V gene is TRBV7-9, the J gene TRBJ1-5; 7 nucleotides align to TRBD1. Germline CDR1 reads SEHNR; CDR2 reads FQNEAQ (reference sequence). V gave up 5 bases and J gave up 0 bases; unmatched junction bases: 16. The length of the CDR3 is 19 residues. Here the CDR3 reads CASSLDRTGPTYSNQPQHF. The CDR3 region has the DNA TGTGCCAGCAGCCTCGACCGGACAGGCCCCACTTATAGCAATCAGCCCCAGCATTTT. Full variable domain (missing parts from reference TRBV7-9 and TRBJ1-5): DTGVSQNPRHKITKRGQNVTFRCDPISEHNRLYWYRQTLGQGPEFLTYFQNEAQLEKSRLLSDRFSAERPKGSFSTLEIQRTEQGDSAMYLCASSLDRTGPTYSNQPQHFGDGTRLSIL.

This clone came up a few times. The sample carries other DNA sequences with the same CDR3. The V and J genes are TRBV4-1 and TRBJ1-1; D unresolved. This CDR3 is 13 amino acids long. Germline-derived CDR1 and CDR2 are MGHRA and YSYEKL. The V end was cut by 3 bases, the J end by 1 base, with 6 bases between. CDR3 sequence: CASSQSGNTEAFF. In DNA, the CDR3 is TGCGCCAGCAGCCAGTCAGGGAACACTGAAGCTTTCTTT.

The gene calls are TRBV5-1 and TRBJ2-5; TRBD2 agrees at 11 bases. In germline, CDR1 is SGHRS, CDR2 YFSETQ. J lost 0 bases, V lost 3 bases, and 4 bases had no gene match. There are 16 residues in the CDR3. CDR3 in amino acids: CASSSLSGGDQETQYF. The CDR3 DNA sequence: TGCGCCAGCAGCTCCCTTAGCGGGGGGGACCAAGAGACCCAGTACTTC.

This clone showed up just a few times. The chain employs TRBV7-7 and TRBJ2-7; possibly TRBD1 for D (6 bases). The CDR3 has 15 amino acids. CDR1 and CDR2 from the germline V gene are SSHAT and FNYEAQ (reference sequence). With 5 bases removed from V and 2 bases from J, the gap between germline ends came to 16 bases. CDR3 nucleotides: TGTGCCAGCAGCCCGGACAGCCAACCAACCTACGAGCAGTACTTC. Residues: CASSPDSQPTYEQYF.

The chain recombines TRBV4-1 with TRBJ1-1; D is unresolved. V was trimmed by 0 bases and J by 5 bases, leaving 16 bases between them. The CDR3 sequence is 16 residues long. Germline CDR1 is MGHRA and CDR2 is YSYEKL. CDR3 sequence (DNA): TGCGCCAGCAGCCAAGATAAAGCCGGGCGGGTTACTGAAGCTTTCTTT. This encodes CASSQDKAGRVTEAFF.

The CDR3 region has the DNA TGTGCCAGCGCGGCCACCTTAAACACTGAAGCTTTCTTT. It translates to CASAATLNTEAFF. This rearrangement joins TRBV7-9 to TRBJ1-1; D uncertain. Germline V lookup: CDR1 SEHNR, CDR2 FQNEAQ (reference sequence). V was shortened by 8 bases and J by 2 bases, with 12 bases between the two germline ends. CDR3 size: 13 residues.

The chain has TRBV27 and TRBJ2-4; 13 bases map to TRBD2. The length of the CDR3 is 15 residues. Germline V gene lookup returns CDR1 MNHEY and CDR2 SMNVEV (reference sequence). The V gene end was trimmed by 4 bases and the J gene end by 7 bases; junction bases not matched to a gene: 4. The CDR3 DNA sequence: TGTGCCAGCAGTTCCGGGACTAGCGGGGCTAACATTCAGTACTTC. This encodes CASSSGTSGANIQYF.

Remarks on this clone: The same CDR3 arises from other DNA sequences in this sample as well. The chain recombines TRBV7-2 with TRBJ1-3, with TRBD1 matching over 9 bases. The germline gives CDR1 SGHTA, CDR2 FQGNSA. The CDR3 length is 16 residues. The V segment lost 3 bases and the J segment 4 bases; nucleotides outside the gene matches: 7. The CDR3, as DNA: TGTGCCAGCAGCTTGTCCGGGACAGGGTCAGGAAACACCATATATTTT. Residues: CASSLSGTGSGNTIYF. Full variable domain (rest looked up from reference TRBV7-2 and TRBJ1-3): GAGVSQSPSNKVTEKGKDVELRCDPISGHTALYWYRQSLGQGLEFLIYFQGNSAPDKSGLPSDRFSAERTGGSVSTLTIQRTQQEDSAVYLCASSLSGTGSGNTIYFGEGSWLTVV.